The 11 T cell receptor beta chains below all came from one sample that was sequenced in a study of neurological immune-mediated disorders. One entry per CDR3 protein results from TCRdb running MiXCR on the 5' RACE reads. Of about 35,000 distinct CDR3 sequences listed, 3% to 4.5% are singletons. Sequencing was performed on PBMCs. The receptors shown here come from a young man with multiple sclerosis.

There are many counts of this clonotype. V and J are TRBV6-1 and TRBJ1-5; D remains ambiguous. CDR3 length equals 12 residues. Trimming stripped 6 bases from V and 10 bases from J, with 13 bases between. Germline lookup yields CDR1 MNHNS and CDR2 SASEGT. In DNA form, the CDR3 reads TGTGCCAGCAGCTCTAGTGGCTCCCCCCAGCATTTT. Residues: CASSSSGSPQHF.

This chain uses TRBV6-5 with TRBJ2-3, with a tentative D call TRBD2 (6 bases). The V end was cut by 5 bases, the J end by 1 base, with 19 bases between. CDR3 size: 17 residues. Germline CDR1 reads MNHEY; CDR2 reads SVGAGI. CDR3 residues: CASSPAGRRLGTDTQYF. The CDR3, as DNA: TGTGCCAGCAGTCCGGCGGGGAGGCGACTTGGCACAGATACGCAGTATTTT.

This clonotype appeared many times. The chain employs TRBV2 and TRBJ2-6, with no clear D. The CDR3 spans 15 residues. Germline-derived CDR1 and CDR2 are SNHLY and FYNNEI. V was clipped by 2 bases and J by 0 bases, with 5 bases between them. In DNA form, the CDR3 reads TGTGCCAGCAGTGAACTGATCTCTGGGGCCAACGTCCTGACTTTC. Encoded protein: CASSELISGANVLTF. Full variable domain (remainder filled in from reference TRBV2 and TRBJ2-6): EPEVTQTPSHQVTQMGQEVILRCVPISNHLYFYWYRQILGQKVEFLVSFYNNEISEKSEIFDDQFSVERPDGSNFTLKIRSTKLEDSAMYFCASSELISGANVLTFGAGSRLTVL.

Ten or more counts support this clonotype. V usage is TRBV6-1 and J usage is TRBJ1-2; TRBD1 might be the D (6 bases). V was clipped by 0 bases and J by 5 bases, with 10 bases between them. In germline, CDR1 is MNHNS, CDR2 SASEGT. The CDR3 sequence is 14 residues long. The CDR3 reads CASSEAGTTYGYTF. Written as DNA, the CDR3 is TGTGCCAGCAGTGAAGCAGGGACAACTTATGGCTACACCTTC.

This clonotype has a handful of counts. Its ends do not fully match the called genes, so a read error is possible. The chain is built from TRBV6-6 and TRBJ1-6, with 7 nucleotides matching TRBD1. There are 17 residues in the CDR3. Germline CDR1 reads MNHNY; CDR2 reads SVGAGI (reference sequence). The CDR3 DNA follows: TGTGCCAGCAGTTACCCCCGGTCAGGACAGGAGATTTCACCCCTCAACTTT. It specifies CASSYPRSGQEISPLNF.

This clonotype occurred many times. The chain combines TRBV6-8 with TRBJ2-3; TRBD2 matches 8 bases. The trim removed 4 bases at V and 4 bases at J, leaving 13 bases unmatched. The CDR3 loop spans 17 amino acids. Looked up from germline, CDR1 is MNHGY and CDR2 is SAAAGT. The CDR3 sequence is CASSSCTSGQLADTQYF. In DNA, the CDR3 is TGTGCCAGCAGTTCGTGCACTAGCGGACAACTAGCAGATACGCAGTATTTT.

As regards this clonotype: A much larger clone is a single base away; this may be a read error. This chain connects TRBV30 to TRBJ2-5; D unresolved. Trimming left V 3 bases short and J 4 bases short, with 6 bases between. Germline V gene sequence: CDR1 GTSNPN, CDR2 SVGIG (reference sequence). CDR3 length equals 11 residues. The CDR3 DNA reads as TGTGCCTGGAGAAAGGGAGAGACCCAGTACTTC. This codes for CAWRKGETQYF.

This clonotype has more than one count but fewer than ten. A much larger clone differs from this one at a single base, so this may be a read error. J is TRBJ1-1 and V is TRBV20-1; D uncertain. CDR1 is DFQATT, CDR2 SNEGSKA, per germline (reference sequence). Trimming stripped 5 bases from V and 6 bases from J, with 16 bases between. CDR3 length: 13 amino acids. This CDR3 is CSAYVTFDAEAFF. CDR3 nucleotides: TGCAGTGCTTACGTAACGTTTGACGCTGAAGCTTTCTTT.

The table lists this clonotype with many counts. The genes are TRBV6-1 and TRBJ2-3; 7 bases are shared with TRBD2. V lost 7 bases, J lost 5 bases, and 9 bases stayed unmatched. The CDR3 totals 14 residues. The germline V gene has CDR1 MNHNS and CDR2 SASEGT. The CDR3 coding sequence is TGTGCCAGCACCGAGCGGGATGGGGAAGATACGCAGTATTTT. It encodes CASTERDGEDTQYF.

This clonotype was recorded many times. This chain joins TRBV15 and TRBJ2-1, with 7 positions matching TRBD2. The CDR3 is made up of 14 amino acids. The V gene end was trimmed by 3 bases and the J gene end by 6 bases; junction bases not matched to a gene: 5. Germline V gene sequence: CDR1 LNHNV, CDR2 YYDKDF (reference sequence). CDR3 sequence (DNA): TGTGCCACCAGCAGGCTACTAGCGCTCAATGAGCAGTTCTTC. It is translated as CATSRLLALNEQFF.

Many counts were recorded for this clonotype. The chain has TRBV5-1 and TRBJ1-2, with TRBD1 matching over 8 bases. With V trimmed by 3 bases and J by 6 bases, 4 bases remained unmatched. This CDR3 contains 13 residues. CDR1 and CDR2 (germline): SGHRS, YFSETQ. CDR3 region: CASSSDRGNGYTF. The CDR3, as DNA: TGCGCCAGCAGCTCCGACAGGGGTAATGGCTACACCTTC.